The TCR beta chain under discussion was sequenced for a study of lymphopenia after photon versus proton radiotherapy (dated by TCRdb to about 2019). With respect to the entire study: In patients with gastrointestinal tumors who developed high-grade lymphopenia, the study compared the immunological effects of photon radiation therapy with those of proton radiation therapy. The cohort comprised about 22 patients with gastrointestinal tumors who received either photon or proton therapy and then developed lymphopenia. The study was designed to characterize how the impact on the immune system differs between the two radiation modalities. Overall study results and their limits: Once the lymphocyte count had reached its nadir, the repertoires of photon-treated patients showed oligoclonal expansion, particularly of CD8+ Temra cells, and this expansion drove the decline in diversity. The survival association was assessed only in patients who died, and the authors presented better survival with proton therapy as a possibility rather than a demonstrated result. Proton-treated patients stayed relatively stable during treatment, while photon-treated patients lost naive T cells and TCR diversity and gained effector/memory populations. Across the cohort, among patients who died, a greater drop in TCR diversity after the nadir was inversely correlated with overall survival time.

As concerns this clone: Its antigen remains unidentified. It has no much larger one-base neighbor in the sample; base qualities were not kept.

Taken from cysteine to phenylalanine, the CDR3 has 18 residues. Kept here is only the CDR3 DNA, which spans 54 bases and is read in frame from base 1. The germline V gene gives CDR1 as SGHRS and CDR2 as YFSETQ. V is reduced by 3 bases and J by 0 bases, leaving a spacing of 18 bases between them. Libraries were prepared through the immunoSEQ multiplex PCR assay. Alongside multiparametric flow cytometry, deep sequencing of rearranged TCR beta loci was used to profile the T cell repertoires. Entries here come from immuneACCESS through TCRdb and include only in-frame sequences with V and J called. Some clones fail to appear in such tables; in the studies checked, an unresolved V gene covers under half of the shortfall, and the cause of the remainder is unknown. The sample table lists approximately 24,000 clones, roughly 89% of them with a count of one. The top ten hold approximately 19% of the sample.

The sequencing here drew on peripheral blood, taken from a patient treated with photon-based radiotherapy. The chain employs TRBV5-1 and TRBJ1-4; too little of a D gene remains to name it. The receptor was derived from a man aged 45-65 years with gastric cancer. The CDR3 is CASSSQMTGYATNEKLFF. The DNA reads TGCGCCAGCAGCTCACAAATGACGGGCTATGCAACTAATGAAAAACTGTTTTTT.